This paragraph covers one T cell receptor beta chain sequence. What it binds is not known. Whether given at about 4 or about 12 weeks, second doses were pooled. This record belongs to a study of T cell responses to AZD1222 COVID-19 vaccine. The study, taken as a whole, reports: Donors skewed white British and female; clonal diversity was possibly underestimated.

Data came from immunoSEQ multiplex PCR; TCRdb stores just in-frame clones and leaves some out. Of 180,000 or so clones in the sample, roughly 94% were seen once. The TCR originated in an adult who received the AZD1222 COVID-19 vaccine. Sequencing used peripheral blood, obtained 28 days after the second AZD1222 dose.

This CDR3 is CASRGQEHTEAFF. The CDR3 coding sequence is TGTGCCAGTAGAGGACAGGAGCACACTGAAGCTTTCTTT. The chain employs TRBV19 and TRBJ1-1; TRBD1 aligns across 7 bases. The CDR3 runs 13 residues. Germline CDR1 is LNHDA and CDR2 is SQIVND (reference sequence). With V trimmed by 6 bases and J by 3 bases, 4 bases remained unmatched.